This T cell receptor (beta chain) was obtained from a study of cytomegalovirus exposure and HLA in healthy donors. Researchers ran the PCR with 60 Vbeta and 13 Jbeta primers. The repertoire was sequenced with immunoSEQ multiplex PCR; TCRdb's copy has only in-frame clones and lacks some. The sample includes about 160,000 clones, over 75% of them seen just once. Each donor's status was that of a healthy bone marrow donor. Though nominally healthy at sampling, donors likely had unrecorded immune exposures. The J segment lost 5 bases and the V segment lost 1 base, leaving 8 bases of the junction unmatched. Germline V gene sequence: CDR1 KGHSH, CDR2 LQKENI. The CDR3 covers 17 residues.

This receptor was taken from a man in his fifties or sixties in good health and CMV-seropositive. The sequencing sample was made of PBMCs. The genes are TRBV18 and TRBJ2-1; 10 nucleotides line up with TRBD2. This CDR3 is CASSPRTSGGRNNEQFF. DNA of the CDR3: TGTGCCAGCTCACCACGGACTAGCGGAGGAAGGAACAATGAGCAGTTCTTC.